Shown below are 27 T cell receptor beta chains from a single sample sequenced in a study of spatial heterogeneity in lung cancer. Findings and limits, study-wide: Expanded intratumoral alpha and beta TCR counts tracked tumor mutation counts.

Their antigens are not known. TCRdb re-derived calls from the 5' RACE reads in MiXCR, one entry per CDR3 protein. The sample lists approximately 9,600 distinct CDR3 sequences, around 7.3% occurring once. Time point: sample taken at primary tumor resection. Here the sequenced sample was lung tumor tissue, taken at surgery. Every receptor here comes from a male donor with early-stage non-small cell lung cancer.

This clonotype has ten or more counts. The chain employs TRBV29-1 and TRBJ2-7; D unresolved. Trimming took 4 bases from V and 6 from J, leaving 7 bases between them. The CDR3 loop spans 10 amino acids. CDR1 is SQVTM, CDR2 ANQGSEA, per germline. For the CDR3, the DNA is TGCAGCGTTGGAGATTCCGAGCAGTACTTC. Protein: CSVGDSEQYF.

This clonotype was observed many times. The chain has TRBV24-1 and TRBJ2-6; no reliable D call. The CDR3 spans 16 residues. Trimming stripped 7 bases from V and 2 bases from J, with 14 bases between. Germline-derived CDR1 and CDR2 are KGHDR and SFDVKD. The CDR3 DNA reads TGTGCCACCAGGAACATGAACCCCACTGGGGCCAACGTCCTGACTTTC. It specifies CATRNMNPTGANVLTF.

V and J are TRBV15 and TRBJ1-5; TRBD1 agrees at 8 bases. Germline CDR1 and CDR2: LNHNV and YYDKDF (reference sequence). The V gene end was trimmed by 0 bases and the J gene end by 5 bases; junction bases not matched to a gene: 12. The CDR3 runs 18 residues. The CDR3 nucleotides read TGTGCCACCAGCAGAGATCTCCGGACAGGGAAGGTGTATCAGCCCCAGCATTTT. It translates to CATSRDLRTGKVYQPQHF.

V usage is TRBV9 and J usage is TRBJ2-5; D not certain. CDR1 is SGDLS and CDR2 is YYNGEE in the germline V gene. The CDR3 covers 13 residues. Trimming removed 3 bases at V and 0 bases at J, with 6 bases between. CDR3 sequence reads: CASSGPDQETQYF. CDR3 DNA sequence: TGTGCCAGCAGCGGACCAGACCAAGAGACCCAGTACTTC.

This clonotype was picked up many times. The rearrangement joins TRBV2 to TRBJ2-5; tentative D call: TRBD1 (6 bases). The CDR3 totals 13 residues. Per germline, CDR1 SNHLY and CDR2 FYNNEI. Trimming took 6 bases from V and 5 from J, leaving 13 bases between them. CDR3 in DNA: TGTGCCAGCAGGGGAGACAGGAGGGAGACCCAGTACTTC. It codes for CASRGDRRETQYF.

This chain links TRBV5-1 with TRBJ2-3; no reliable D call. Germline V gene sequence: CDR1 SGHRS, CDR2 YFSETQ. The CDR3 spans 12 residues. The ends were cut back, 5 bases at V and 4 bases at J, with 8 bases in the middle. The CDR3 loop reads CASRPSADTQYF. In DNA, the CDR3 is TGCGCCAGCAGACCCTCGGCAGATACGCAGTATTTT. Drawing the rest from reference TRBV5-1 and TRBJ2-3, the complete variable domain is KAGVTQTPRYLIKTRGQQVTLSCSPISGHRSVSWYQQTPGQGLQFLFEYFSETQRNKGNFPGRFSGRQFSNSRSEMNVSTLELGDSALYLCASRPSADTQYFGPGTRLTVL.

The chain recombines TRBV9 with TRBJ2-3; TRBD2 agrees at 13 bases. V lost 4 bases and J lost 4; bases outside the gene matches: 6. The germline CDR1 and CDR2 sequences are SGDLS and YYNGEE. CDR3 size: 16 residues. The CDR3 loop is CASSTPGLAGSDTQYF. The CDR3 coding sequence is TGTGCCAGCAGCACACCGGGACTAGCGGGATCAGATACGCAGTATTTT.

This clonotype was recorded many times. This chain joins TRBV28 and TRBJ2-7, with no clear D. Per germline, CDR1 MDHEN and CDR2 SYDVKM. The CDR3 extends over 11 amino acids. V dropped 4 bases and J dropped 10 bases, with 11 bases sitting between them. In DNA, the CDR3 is TGTGCCAGCAGTTCCCGCTCGGTACAGTACTTC. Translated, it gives CASSSRSVQYF.

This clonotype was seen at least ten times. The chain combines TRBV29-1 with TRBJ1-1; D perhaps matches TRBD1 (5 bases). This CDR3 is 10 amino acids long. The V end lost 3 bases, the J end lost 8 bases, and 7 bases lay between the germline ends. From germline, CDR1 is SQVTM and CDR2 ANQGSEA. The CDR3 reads CSVDRDEAFF. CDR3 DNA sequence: TGCAGCGTTGACAGGGACGAAGCTTTCTTT.

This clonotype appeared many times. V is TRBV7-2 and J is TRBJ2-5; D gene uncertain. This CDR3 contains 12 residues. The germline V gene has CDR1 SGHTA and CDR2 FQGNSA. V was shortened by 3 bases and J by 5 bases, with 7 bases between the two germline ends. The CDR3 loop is CASSFNLETQYF. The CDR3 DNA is TGTGCCAGCAGCTTCAATCTGGAGACCCAGTACTTC.

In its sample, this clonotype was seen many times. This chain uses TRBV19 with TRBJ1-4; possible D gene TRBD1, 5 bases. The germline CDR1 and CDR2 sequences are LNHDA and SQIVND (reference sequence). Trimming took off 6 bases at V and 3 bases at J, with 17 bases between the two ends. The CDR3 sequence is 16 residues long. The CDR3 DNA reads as TGTGCCAGTAGCTCCGACAGTGGATGGGCTAATGAAAAACTGTTTTTT. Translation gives CASSSDSGWANEKLFF. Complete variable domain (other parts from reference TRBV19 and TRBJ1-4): DGGITQSPKYLFRKEGQNVTLSCEQNLNHDAMYWYRQDPGQGLRLIYYSQIVNDFQKGDIAEGYSVSREKKESFPLTVTSAQKNPTAFYLCASSSDSGWANEKLFFGSGTQLSVL.

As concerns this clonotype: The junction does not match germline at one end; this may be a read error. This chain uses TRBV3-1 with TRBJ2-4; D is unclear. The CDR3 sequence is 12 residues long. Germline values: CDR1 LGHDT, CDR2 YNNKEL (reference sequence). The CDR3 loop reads CVSSQAENIQYF. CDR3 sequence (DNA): TGTGTCAGCAGCCAAGCAGAAAACATTCAGTACTTC.

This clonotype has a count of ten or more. The CDR3 is CASSLRTSGTSSTDTQYF. The CDR3 nucleotides read TGTGCCAGCAGCTTAAGGACTAGCGGGACCTCTAGCACAGATACGCAGTATTTT. The chain employs TRBV7-3 and TRBJ2-3; 12 positions agree with TRBD2. Germline V gene sequence: CDR1 SGHTA, CDR2 FQGTGA. The V gene end was trimmed by 1 base and the J gene end by 0 bases; junction bases not matched to a gene: 5. The CDR3 spans 18 residues.

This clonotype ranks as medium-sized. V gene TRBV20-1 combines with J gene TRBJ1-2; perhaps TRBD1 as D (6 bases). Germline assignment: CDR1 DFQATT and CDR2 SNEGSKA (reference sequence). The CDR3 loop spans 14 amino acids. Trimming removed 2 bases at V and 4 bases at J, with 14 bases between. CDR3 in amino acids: CSARLTGQVYGYTF. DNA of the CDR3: TGCAGTGCTAGACTTACAGGGCAGGTCTATGGCTACACCTTC.

The CDR3 is CASRQAGPILAAYNEQFF. The CDR3 nucleotides are TGTGCCAGCAGACAGGCGGGGCCCATACTAGCGGCCTACAATGAGCAGTTCTTC. The chain recombines TRBV5-4 with TRBJ2-1, with 8 bases aligning to TRBD2. The CDR3 runs 18 residues. Germline trimming cut 5 bases from V and 2 bases from J; bases unmatched to any gene: 15. CDR1 is SGHNT and CDR2 is YYREEE in the germline V gene (reference sequence). Drawing the rest from reference TRBV5-4 and TRBJ2-1, the complete variable domain is ETGVTQSPTHLIKTRGQQVTLRCSSQSGHNTVSWYQQALGQGPQFIFQYYREEENGRGNFPPRFSGLQFPNYSSELNVNALELDDSALYLCASRQAGPILAAYNEQFFGPGTRLTVL.

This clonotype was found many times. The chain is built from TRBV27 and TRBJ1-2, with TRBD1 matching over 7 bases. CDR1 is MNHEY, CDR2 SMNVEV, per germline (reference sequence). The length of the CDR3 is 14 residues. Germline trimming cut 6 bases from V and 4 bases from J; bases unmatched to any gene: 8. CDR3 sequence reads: CASSPLGTAYGYTF. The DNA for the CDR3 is TGTGCCAGCAGCCCATTGGGGACAGCCTATGGCTACACCTTC.

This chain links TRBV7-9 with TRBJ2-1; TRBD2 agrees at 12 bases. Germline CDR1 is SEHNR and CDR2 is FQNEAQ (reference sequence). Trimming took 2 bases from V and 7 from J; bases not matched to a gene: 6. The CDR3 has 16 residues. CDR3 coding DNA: TGTGCCAGCAGCTTATGGCTAGCGGGAGGGCCTAATGAGCAGTTCTTC. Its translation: CASSLWLAGGPNEQFF.

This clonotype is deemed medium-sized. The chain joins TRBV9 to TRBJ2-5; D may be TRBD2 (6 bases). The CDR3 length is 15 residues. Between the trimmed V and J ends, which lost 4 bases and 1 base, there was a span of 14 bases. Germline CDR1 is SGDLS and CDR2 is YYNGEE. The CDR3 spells CASSLGLGGQETQYF. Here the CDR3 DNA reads TGTGCCAGCAGCCTGGGTCTGGGAGGCCAAGAGACCCAGTACTTC.

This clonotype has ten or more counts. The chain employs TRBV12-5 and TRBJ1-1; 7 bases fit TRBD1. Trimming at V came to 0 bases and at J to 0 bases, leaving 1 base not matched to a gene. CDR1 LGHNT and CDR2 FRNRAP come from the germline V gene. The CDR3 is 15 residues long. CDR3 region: CASGLVQGLNTEAFF. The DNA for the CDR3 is TGTGCTAGTGGTTTGGTACAGGGGTTGAACACTGAAGCTTTCTTT.

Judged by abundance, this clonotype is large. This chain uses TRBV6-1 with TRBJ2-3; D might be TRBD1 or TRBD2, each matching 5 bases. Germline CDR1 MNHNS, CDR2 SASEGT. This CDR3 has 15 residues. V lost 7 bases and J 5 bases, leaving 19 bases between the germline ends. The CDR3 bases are TGTGCCAGCAACGCCGGGGCGGTTCGGGGAGATACGCAGTATTTT. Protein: CASNAGAVRGDTQYF.

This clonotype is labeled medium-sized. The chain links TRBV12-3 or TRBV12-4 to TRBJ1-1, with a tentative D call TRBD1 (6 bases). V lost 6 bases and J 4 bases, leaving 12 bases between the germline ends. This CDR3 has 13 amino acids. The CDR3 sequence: CASSTGSFTEAFF. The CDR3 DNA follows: TGTGCCAGCAGCACAGGGTCCTTCACTGAAGCTTTCTTT.

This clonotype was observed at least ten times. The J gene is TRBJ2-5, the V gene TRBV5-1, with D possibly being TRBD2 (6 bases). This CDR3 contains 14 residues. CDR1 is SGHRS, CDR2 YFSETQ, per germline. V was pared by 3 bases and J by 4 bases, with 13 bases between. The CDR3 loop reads CASSWTPGGETQYF. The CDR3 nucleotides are TGCGCCAGCAGCTGGACTCCCGGGGGAGAGACCCAGTACTTC.

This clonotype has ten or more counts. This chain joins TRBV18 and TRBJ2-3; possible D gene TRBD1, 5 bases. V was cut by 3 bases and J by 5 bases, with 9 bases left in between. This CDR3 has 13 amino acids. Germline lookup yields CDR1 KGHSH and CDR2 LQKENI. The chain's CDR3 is CASSPQGEDTQYF. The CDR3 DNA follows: TGTGCCAGCTCACCTCAAGGGGAAGATACGCAGTATTTT.

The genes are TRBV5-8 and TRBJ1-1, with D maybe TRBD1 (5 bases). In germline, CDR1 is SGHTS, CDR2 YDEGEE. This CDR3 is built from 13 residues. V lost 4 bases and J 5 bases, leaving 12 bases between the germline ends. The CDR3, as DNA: TGTGCCAGCAGCCTTCGGGGACGTACTGAAGCTTTCTTT. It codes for CASSLRGRTEAFF.

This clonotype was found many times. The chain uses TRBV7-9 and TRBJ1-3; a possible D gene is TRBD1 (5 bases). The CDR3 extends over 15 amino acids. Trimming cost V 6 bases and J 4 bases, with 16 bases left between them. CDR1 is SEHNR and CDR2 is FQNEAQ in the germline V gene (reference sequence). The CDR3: CASRPIGGVGNTIYF. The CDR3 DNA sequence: TGTGCCAGCAGACCAATCGGGGGTGTAGGAAACACCATATATTTT.

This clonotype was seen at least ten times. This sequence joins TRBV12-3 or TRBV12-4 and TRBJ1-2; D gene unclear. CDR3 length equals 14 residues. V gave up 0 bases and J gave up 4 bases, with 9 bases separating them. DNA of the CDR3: TGTGCCAGCAGTTTAGCGCTCCCTTCCTATGGCTACACCTTC. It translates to CASSLALPSYGYTF.

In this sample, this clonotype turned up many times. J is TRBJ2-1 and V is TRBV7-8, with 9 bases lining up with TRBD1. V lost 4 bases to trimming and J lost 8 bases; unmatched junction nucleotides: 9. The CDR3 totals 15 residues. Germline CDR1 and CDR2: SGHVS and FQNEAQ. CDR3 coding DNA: TGTGCCAGCAGCTCGCAAACAGGGGGCTTCGATGAGCAGTTCTTC. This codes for CASSSQTGGFDEQFF.